The T cell receptor beta chain described here comes from a study of T cell repertoires in cytomegalovirus infection. Study in general: Recently identified HLA-C-restricted CMV epitopes and well-studied HLA-B-restricted CMV epitopes were used by the study. Public TCR beta signatures indicated both CMV infection and matching HLA type. Study-level results: Dominant in the ex vivo response were TCR beta clonotypes restricted by HLA-C and specific for CMV.

CDR1 and CDR2 from the germline V gene are SGHVS and FNYEAQ. This CDR3 has 14 residues. The V gene lost 1 base and the J gene lost 6 bases, with 9 bases spanning the gap. This clonotype occurred many times. Its antigen is unidentified. TCRdb called the reads again in MiXCR, with one record for every CDR3 protein. The sample carries around 750,000 distinct CDR3 sequences, approximately 29% recorded once. The clonotype comes from a human donor in good health (CMV status not recorded). Some clones in this sample may be carry-over from other donors' samples. V gene TRBV7-6 combines with J gene TRBJ2-2; D gene unclear. This material consisted of cultured CD8+ T cells from PBMCs, taken from culture after CMV antigen stimulation. CDR3 sequence (DNA): TGTGCCAGCAGCTTAGACTGGGGTGCCGGGGAGCTGTTTTTT. As protein: CASSLDWGAGELFF.